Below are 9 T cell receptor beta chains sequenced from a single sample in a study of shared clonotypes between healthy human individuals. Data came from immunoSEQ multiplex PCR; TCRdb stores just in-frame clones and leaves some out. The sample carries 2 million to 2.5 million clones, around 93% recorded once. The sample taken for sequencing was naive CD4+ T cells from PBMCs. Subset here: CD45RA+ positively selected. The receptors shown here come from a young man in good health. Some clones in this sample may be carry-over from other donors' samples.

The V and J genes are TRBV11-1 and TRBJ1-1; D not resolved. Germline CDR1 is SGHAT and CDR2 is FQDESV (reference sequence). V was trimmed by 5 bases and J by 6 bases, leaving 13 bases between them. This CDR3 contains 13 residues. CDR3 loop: CASSPQTDSEAFF. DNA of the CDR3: TGTGCCAGCAGCCCTCAGACCGATTCTGAAGCTTTCTTT.

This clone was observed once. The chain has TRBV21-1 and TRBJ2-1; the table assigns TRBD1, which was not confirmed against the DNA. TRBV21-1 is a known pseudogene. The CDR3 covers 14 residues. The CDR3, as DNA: TGTGCCAGCAGCAAAGTACAGGGCTACAATGAGCAGTTCTTC. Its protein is CASSKVQGYNEQFF.

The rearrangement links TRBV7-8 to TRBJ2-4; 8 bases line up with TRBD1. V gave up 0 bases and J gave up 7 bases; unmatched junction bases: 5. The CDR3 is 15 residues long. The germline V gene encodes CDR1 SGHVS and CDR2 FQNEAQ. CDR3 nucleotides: TGTGCCAGCAGCTTAGCATCAGGGGGCCTGAACATTCAGTACTTC. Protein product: CASSLASGGLNIQYF.

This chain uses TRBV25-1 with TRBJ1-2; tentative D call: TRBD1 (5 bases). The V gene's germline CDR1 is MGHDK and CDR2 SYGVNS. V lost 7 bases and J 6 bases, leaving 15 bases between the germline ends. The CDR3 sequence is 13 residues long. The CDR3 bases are TGTGCCAGCAACAAGCAGGGTAGCGATGGCTACACCTTC. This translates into CASNKQGSDGYTF.

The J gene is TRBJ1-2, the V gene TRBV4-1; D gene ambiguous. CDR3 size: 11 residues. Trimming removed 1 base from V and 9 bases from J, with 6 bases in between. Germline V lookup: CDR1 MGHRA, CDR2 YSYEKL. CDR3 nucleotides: TGCGCCAGCAGCCAAGCCCGGCGCTACACCTTC. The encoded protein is CASSQARRYTF.

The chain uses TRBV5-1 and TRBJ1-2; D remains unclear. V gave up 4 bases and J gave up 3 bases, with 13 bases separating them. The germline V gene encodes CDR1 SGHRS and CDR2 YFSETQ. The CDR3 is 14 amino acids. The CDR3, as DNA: TGCGCCAGCAGCCAGAGTACGGATGACTATGGCTACACCTTC. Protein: CASSQSTDDYGYTF.

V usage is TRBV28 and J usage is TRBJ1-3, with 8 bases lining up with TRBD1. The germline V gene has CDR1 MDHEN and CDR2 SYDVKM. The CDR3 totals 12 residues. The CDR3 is CETQGDGNTIYF. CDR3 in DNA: TGTGAGACACAGGGGGACGGAAACACCATATATTTT.

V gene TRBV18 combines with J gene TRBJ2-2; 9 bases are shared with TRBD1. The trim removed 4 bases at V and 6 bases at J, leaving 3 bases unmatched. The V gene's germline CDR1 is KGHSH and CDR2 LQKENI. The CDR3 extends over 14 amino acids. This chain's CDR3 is CASSQGTGPGELFF. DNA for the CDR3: TGTGCCAGCTCACAAGGGACAGGGCCCGGGGAGCTGTTTTTT.

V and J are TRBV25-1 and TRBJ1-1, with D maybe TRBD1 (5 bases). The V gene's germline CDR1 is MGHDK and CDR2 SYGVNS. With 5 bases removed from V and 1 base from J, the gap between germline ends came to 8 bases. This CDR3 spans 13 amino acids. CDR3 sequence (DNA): TGTGCCAGCAGTTTAAGGGGGAACACTGAAGCTTTCTTT. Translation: CASSLRGNTEAFF.